These 15 T cell receptor beta chains share one sample of origin, sequenced in a study of blood T cells in healthy people across ages. Then a second PCR, running roughly 7 to 11 cycles, was carried out with a sample-barcoded 5' primer and a J-beta primer mix. TCRdb re-analysed the 5' RACE reads in MiXCR, keeping a single row per CDR3 protein. The sample has 1,800,000 or so distinct CDR3 sequences; around 40% are singletons. Sequencing was performed on blood. The receptors come from a human donor in good health.

The chain combines TRBV7-9 with TRBJ1-5, with no clear D. The germline V and J ends were trimmed by 6 bases and 7 bases, with 13 bases remaining between them. Germline values: CDR1 SEHNR, CDR2 FQNEAQ (reference sequence). The CDR3 extends over 13 amino acids. This CDR3 is CASSHIGQQPQHF. CDR3 nucleotides: TGTGCCAGCAGTCATATCGGTCAGCAGCCCCAGCATTTT.

The chain couples TRBV19 to TRBJ2-1, with D tentatively TRBD1 (5 bases). Germline V gene data show CDR1 as LNHDA and CDR2 as SQIVND (reference sequence). This CDR3 has 13 residues. The germline V and J ends were trimmed by 7 bases and 4 bases, with 11 bases remaining between them. The CDR3 nucleotides are TGTGCCAGTAAGTCAGGGAAATACAATGAGCAGTTCTTC. It translates to CASKSGKYNEQFF.

The chain recombines TRBV28 with TRBJ1-5; D possibly uses TRBD1 or TRBD2 (6 bases each). The J call may be incorrect, as the DNA end agrees better with TRBJ2-3. From germline, CDR1 is MDHEN and CDR2 SYDVKM. CDR3 length equals 14 residues. The CDR3 is CASYTQGRHQPQYF. The CDR3 DNA is TGTGCCAGCTATACTCAGGGGAGGCATCAGCCCCAGTATTTT.

This clonotype was counted ten times or more. A much bigger clone sits one base away, suggesting this may be a read error. This sequence joins TRBV20-1 and TRBJ1-4; D is ambiguous. The CDR3 totals 13 residues. Germline lookup yields CDR1 DFQATT and CDR2 SNEGSKA (reference sequence). DNA of the CDR3: TGCAGTGCTAGTACACAGATGAATGAAAAACGGTTTTTT. Its translation is CSASTQMNEKRFF.

The chain links TRBV6-1 to TRBJ2-7; 7 bases agree with TRBD1. V was pared by 10 bases and J by 3 bases, with 9 bases of the junction left unmatched. The CDR3 runs 13 residues. The V gene's germline CDR1 is MNHNS and CDR2 SASEGT. The CDR3 loop is CATRPGTDYEQYF. Written as DNA, the CDR3 is TGTGCCACGCGACCCGGGACAGACTACGAGCAGTACTTC.

The rearrangement joins TRBV11-2 to TRBJ2-7; D perhaps matches TRBD2 (7 bases). The CDR3 is made up of 15 amino acids. Trimming left V 5 bases short and J 3 bases short, with 17 bases between. The germline gives CDR1 SGHAT, CDR2 FQNNGV. CDR3 amino acids: CASSPNAGADYEQYF. In DNA form, the CDR3 reads TGTGCCAGCAGCCCCAACGCGGGGGCCGACTACGAGCAGTACTTC. The whole variable domain, filled in from reference TRBV11-2 and TRBJ2-7, reads EAGVAQSPRYKIIEKRQSVAFWCNPISGHATLYWYQQILGQGPKLLIQFQNNGVVDDSQLPKDRFSAERLKGVDSTLKIQPAKLEDSAVYLCASSPNAGADYEQYFGPGTRLTVT.

The chain recombines TRBV11-1 with TRBJ2-1, with D perhaps assigned TRBD1 or TRBD2 (5 bases each). This CDR3 comprises 13 residues. V lost 5 bases, J lost 13 bases, and 18 bases lay in between. Germline V gene data show CDR1 as SGHAT and CDR2 as FQDESV (reference sequence). CDR3 loop: CASSPRAWDPQFF. In nucleotides, the CDR3 is TGTGCCAGCAGCCCGAGGGCTTGGGACCCTCAGTTCTTC.

V is TRBV6-5 and J is TRBJ2-1; 11 nucleotides agree with TRBD2. The V gene's germline CDR1 is MNHEY and CDR2 SVGAGI. This CDR3 is 15 amino acids long. Trimming cost V 4 bases and J 9 bases; bases outside gene matches: 8. Here the CDR3 reads CASSSRSGGVGEQFF. CDR3 nucleotides: TGTGCCAGCAGTTCCCGTAGCGGGGGGGTAGGTGAGCAGTTCTTC.

V is TRBV24-1 and J is TRBJ1-5; TRBD1 matches at 8 bases. In germline, CDR1 is KGHDR, CDR2 SFDVKD. Trimming cost V 5 bases and J 4 bases; bases outside gene matches: 9. The CDR3 spans 16 residues. The CDR3 coding sequence is TGTGCCACCAGTGGGCGTGGGGACAGGTCGAATCAGCCCCAGCATTTT. The encoded protein is CATSGRGDRSNQPQHF.

This clonotype was seen a handful of times. V gene TRBV14 combines with J gene TRBJ2-7; unclear D gene. In germline, CDR1 is SGHDN, CDR2 FVKESK. V was shortened by 1 base and J by 6 bases, with 7 bases between the two germline ends. The length of the CDR3 is 12 residues. Written as DNA, the CDR3 is TGTGCCAGCAGCCAAGGCTTTCGCGAGCAGTACTTC. Its translation: CASSQGFREQYF.

This clonotype has at least ten counts. This sequence joins TRBV4-1 and TRBJ2-7; D gene uncertain. Between the trimmed V and J ends, which lost 3 bases and 0 bases, there was a span of 12 bases. The CDR3 is 15 amino acids. Germline values: CDR1 MGHRA, CDR2 YSYEKL. As DNA, the CDR3 is TGCGCCAGCAGCCACTCAAATATAGACTCCTACGAGCAGTACTTC. Translated, it gives CASSHSNIDSYEQYF.

The chain uses TRBV29-1 and TRBJ2-2; the D is unclear. CDR1 and CDR2 (germline): SQVTM, ANQGSEA. The CDR3 sequence is 13 residues long. Trimming shortened V by 5 bases and J by 4 bases, and 11 bases separated the two germline ends. In nucleotides, the CDR3 is TGCAGCGTTCAACCAGCAACCACCGGGGAGCTGTTTTTT. As protein: CSVQPATTGELFF.

The chain combines TRBV6-5 with TRBJ1-2; D unresolved. Trimming left V 1 base short and J 6 bases short, with 18 bases between. Germline V lookup: CDR1 MNHEY, CDR2 SVGAGI. The CDR3 spans 16 residues. The CDR3 nucleotides are TGTGCCAGCAGTTACTATCCGGACGGACCCGCGGATGGCTACACCTTC. Encoded protein: CASSYYPDGPADGYTF.

This clonotype was detected only a few times. This chain links TRBV10-3 with TRBJ1-2; 8 bases fit TRBD1. Germline V gives CDR1 ENHRY, CDR2 SYGVKD. Trimming removed 6 bases from V and 3 bases from J; junction bases left unmatched: 12. The CDR3 sequence is 16 residues long. The CDR3 nucleotides read TGTGCCATCAGGGATACCACTGGGACAGGCGACTATGGCTACACCTTC. It specifies CAIRDTTGTGDYGYTF.

The chain joins TRBV7-8 to TRBJ2-7; 7 nucleotides line up with TRBD2. Germline CDR1 is SGHVS and CDR2 is FQNEAQ. The CDR3 spans 15 residues. Trimming removed 5 bases from V and 2 bases from J; junction bases left unmatched: 9. CDR3 DNA: TGTGCCAGCAGCCTTCAATGGGGGGGTGCCTACGAGCAGTACTTC. Its translation is CASSLQWGGAYEQYF.